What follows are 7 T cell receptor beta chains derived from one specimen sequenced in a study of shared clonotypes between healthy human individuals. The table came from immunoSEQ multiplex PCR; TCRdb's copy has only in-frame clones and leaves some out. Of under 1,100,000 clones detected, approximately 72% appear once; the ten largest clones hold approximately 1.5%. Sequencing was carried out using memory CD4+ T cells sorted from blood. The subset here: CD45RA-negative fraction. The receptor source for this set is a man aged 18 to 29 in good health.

This CDR3 is CASMTRQETQYF. CDR3 in DNA: TGTGCCAGCATGACAAGACAAGAGACCCAGTACTTC. V usage is TRBV2 and J usage is TRBJ2-5; D remains ambiguous. The V gene's germline CDR1 is SNHLY and CDR2 FYNNEI. The CDR3 has 12 amino acids. Trimming removed 7 bases at V and 2 bases at J, with 8 bases between.

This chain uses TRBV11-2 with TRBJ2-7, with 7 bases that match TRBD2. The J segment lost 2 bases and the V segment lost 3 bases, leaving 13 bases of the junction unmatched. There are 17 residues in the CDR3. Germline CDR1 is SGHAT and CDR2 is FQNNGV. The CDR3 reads CASSLERIGTKAYEQYF. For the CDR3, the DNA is TGTGCCAGCAGCTTGGAAAGGATCGGGACTAAAGCCTACGAGCAGTACTTC.

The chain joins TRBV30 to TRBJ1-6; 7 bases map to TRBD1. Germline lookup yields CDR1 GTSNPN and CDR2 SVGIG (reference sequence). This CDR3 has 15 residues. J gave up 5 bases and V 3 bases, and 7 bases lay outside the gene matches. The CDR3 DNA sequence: TGTGCCTGGAGATTACTGGGGACAGATAATTCACCCCTCCACTTT. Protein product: CAWRLLGTDNSPLHF.

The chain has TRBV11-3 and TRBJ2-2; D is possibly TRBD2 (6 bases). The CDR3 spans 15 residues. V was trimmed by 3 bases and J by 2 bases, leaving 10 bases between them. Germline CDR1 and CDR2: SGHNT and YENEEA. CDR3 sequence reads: CASSFNGGNTGELFF. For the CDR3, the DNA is TGTGCCAGCAGCTTTAACGGGGGAAACACCGGGGAGCTGTTTTTT.

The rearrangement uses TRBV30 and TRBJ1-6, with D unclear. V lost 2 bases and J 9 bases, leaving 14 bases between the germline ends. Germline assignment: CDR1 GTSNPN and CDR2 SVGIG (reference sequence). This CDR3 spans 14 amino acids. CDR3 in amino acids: CAWSREGGSSPLHF. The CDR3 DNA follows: TGTGCCTGGAGTAGGGAGGGTGGAAGTTCACCCCTCCACTTT.

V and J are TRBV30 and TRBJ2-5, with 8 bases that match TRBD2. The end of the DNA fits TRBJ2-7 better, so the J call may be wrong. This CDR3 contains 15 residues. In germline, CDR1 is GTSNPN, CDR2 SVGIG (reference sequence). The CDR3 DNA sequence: TGTGCCTGGAGGGCCACCGCCGGGACTAGTGCCGAGCAGTACTTC. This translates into CAWRATAGTSAEQYF.

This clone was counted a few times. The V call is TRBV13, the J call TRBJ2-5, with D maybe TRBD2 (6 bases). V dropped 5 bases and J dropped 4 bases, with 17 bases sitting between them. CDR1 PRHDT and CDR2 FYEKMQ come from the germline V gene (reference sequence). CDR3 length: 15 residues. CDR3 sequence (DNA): TGTGCCAGCAGCCCCTCGGGAGAGGGAGGAGAGACCCAGTACTTC. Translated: CASSPSGEGGETQYF. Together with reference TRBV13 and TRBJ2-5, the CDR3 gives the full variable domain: AAGVIQSPRHLIKEKRETATLKCYPIPRHDTVYWYQQGPGQDPQFLISFYEKMQSDKGSIPDRFSAQQFSDYHSELNMSSLELGDSALYFCASSPSGEGGETQYFGPGTRLLVL.